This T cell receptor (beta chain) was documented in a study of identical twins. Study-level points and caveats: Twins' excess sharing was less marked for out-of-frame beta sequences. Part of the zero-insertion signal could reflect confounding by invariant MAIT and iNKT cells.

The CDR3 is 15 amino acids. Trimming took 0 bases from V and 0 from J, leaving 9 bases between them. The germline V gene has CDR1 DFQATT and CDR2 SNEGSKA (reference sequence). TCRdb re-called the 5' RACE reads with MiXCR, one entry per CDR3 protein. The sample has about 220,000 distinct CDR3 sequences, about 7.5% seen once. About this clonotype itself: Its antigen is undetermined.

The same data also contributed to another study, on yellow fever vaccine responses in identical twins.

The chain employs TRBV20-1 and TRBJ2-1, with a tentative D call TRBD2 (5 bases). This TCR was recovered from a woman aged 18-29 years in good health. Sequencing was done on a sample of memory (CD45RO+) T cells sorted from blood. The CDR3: CSARDVRVSYNEQFF. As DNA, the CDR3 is TGCAGTGCTAGAGATGTGCGGGTCTCCTACAATGAGCAGTTCTTC.